Presented here are 26 T cell receptor beta chains from one specimen sequenced in a study of beta chain bispecific antibodies for T cell cancers. These receptors have no known antigen. General study results and limits: Normal T cells contributed less of the targeted TRBV signal than the leukemia cells did.

TCRdb analysed the 5' RACE reads with MiXCR anew, one entry per CDR3 protein. The repertoire includes tens of thousands of distinct CDR3 sequences, approximately 2.5% of them detected once, and about 30% sits in the top ten. Blood mononuclear cells were expanded for around three days using either OKT3 anti-CD3 antibody or CD3/CD28 beads. The specimen sequenced was healthy donor T cells cultured with leukemia cells. These receptors all stem from a human donor in good health. Some clones in this sample may be carry-over from other donors' samples.

This chain links TRBV3-1 with TRBJ1-5, with D maybe TRBD1 (6 bases). The CDR3 is 14 residues long. Germline V lookup: CDR1 LGHDT, CDR2 YNNKEL (reference sequence). The V end lost 4 bases, the J end lost 3 bases, and 10 bases lay between the germline ends. The CDR3 coding sequence is TGTGCCAGCAGCCCGGGACACATCAATCAGCCCCAGCATTTT. It codes for CASSPGHINQPQHF. The variable domain in full, completed from reference TRBV3-1 and TRBJ1-5, reads DTAVSQTPKYLVTQMGNDKSIKCEQNLGHDTMYWYKQDSKKFLKIMFSYNNKELIINETVPNRFSPKSPDKAHLNLHINSLELGDSAVYFCASSPGHINQPQHFGDGTRLSIL.

The sample holds many counts of this clonotype. The chain uses TRBV6-1 and TRBJ2-1; the match to TRBD2 covers 9 bases. The CDR3 is 14 residues long. Per germline, CDR1 MNHNS and CDR2 SASEGT. V gave up 9 bases and J gave up 5 bases; unmatched junction bases: 8. The CDR3 sequence: CASGGLAKNNEQFF. In nucleotides, the CDR3 is TGTGCCAGTGGCGGACTAGCGAAGAACAATGAGCAGTTCTTC.

In this sample, this clonotype turned up many times. J is TRBJ2-5 and V is TRBV6-5, with TRBD1 identical over 7 bases. CDR3 size: 14 residues. CDR1 is MNHEY and CDR2 is SVGAGI in the germline V gene. The V segment lost 2 bases and the J segment 1 base; nucleotides outside the gene matches: 1. Here the CDR3 reads CASSYRDSQETQYF. CDR3 nucleotides: TGTGCCAGCAGTTACAGGGACAGCCAAGAGACCCAGTACTTC.

This clonotype was seen more than once but under ten times. The chain joins TRBV7-9 to TRBJ2-3, with D unresolved. The CDR3 is made up of 17 amino acids. Germline CDR1 and CDR2: SEHNR and FQNEAQ (reference sequence). The ends were cut back, 5 bases at V and 1 base at J, with 19 bases in the middle. The CDR3 sequence: CASSHPAGPKGTDTQYF. The DNA of the CDR3 is TGTGCCAGCAGCCACCCGGCTGGGCCCAAAGGCACAGATACGCAGTATTTT.

This clonotype was seen many times. The chain employs TRBV30 and TRBJ2-3; D not certain. Germline assignment: CDR1 GTSNPN and CDR2 SVGIG (reference sequence). This CDR3 comprises 14 residues. V dropped 0 bases and J dropped 5 bases, with 12 bases sitting between them. The chain's CDR3 is CAWSVRGGLDTQYF. The CDR3 region has the DNA TGTGCCTGGAGTGTACGAGGCGGCTTAGATACGCAGTATTTT.

This clonotype is classed as medium-sized (0.01 to 0.1%). The chain links TRBV29-1 to TRBJ1-2, with D maybe TRBD1 (5 bases). The V end lost 5 bases, the J end lost 3 bases, and 7 bases lay between the germline ends. CDR3 length equals 11 residues. Germline assignment: CDR1 SQVTM and CDR2 ANQGSEA. Here the CDR3 reads CSVRGHYGYTF. CDR3 nucleotide sequence: TGCAGCGTTAGGGGTCACTATGGCTACACCTTC.

This clonotype was observed many times. This sequence joins TRBV12-3 or TRBV12-4 and TRBJ1-1, with D unclear. Trimming stripped 5 bases from V and 1 base from J, with 8 bases between. There are 13 residues in the CDR3. CDR3 sequence (DNA): TGTGCCAGCAGTCGGCGAGGGAACACTGAAGCTTTCTTT. Translation: CASSRRGNTEAFF.

The table lists this clonotype with many counts. This chain links TRBV11-3 with TRBJ2-2; 8 bases are shared with TRBD1. There are 15 residues in the CDR3. The J segment lost 6 bases and the V segment lost 1 base, leaving 4 bases of the junction unmatched. Germline loops: CDR1 SGHNT, CDR2 YENEEA. In nucleotides, the CDR3 is TGTGCCAGCAGCTTAGTACAGGGGGAGGCCGGGGAGCTGTTTTTT. This codes for CASSLVQGEAGELFF.

The table lists this clonotype with many counts. The J gene is TRBJ2-2, the V gene TRBV6-2 or TRBV6-3, with TRBD2 identical over 9 bases. J gave up 6 bases and V 2 bases, and 7 bases lay outside the gene matches. Germline CDR1 and CDR2: MNHEY and SVGEGT. The CDR3 length is 16 residues. The CDR3 region has the DNA TGTGCCAGCAGTTACCGGGGACTAGCCCAGGCCGGGGAGCTGTTTTTT. Translation gives CASSYRGLAQAGELFF.

This clonotype was seen many times. V gene TRBV7-2 combines with J gene TRBJ1-1; TRBD1 aligns across 7 bases. The CDR3 is 14 amino acids. Germline V gene data show CDR1 as SGHTA and CDR2 as FQGNSA. The V and J ends lost 5 bases and 2 bases, in that order; junction bases with no gene match: 5. The CDR3 region is CASSARQGNTEAFF. In DNA, the CDR3 is TGTGCCAGCAGCGCCCGACAGGGAAACACTGAAGCTTTCTTT.

The rearrangement uses TRBV7-9 and TRBJ2-5, with a weak D call TRBD1 (7 bases). The CDR3 is made up of 15 amino acids. V gave up 5 bases and J gave up 1 base, with 14 bases separating them. CDR1 SEHNR and CDR2 FQNEAQ come from the germline V gene (reference sequence). The CDR3 is CASSTDRDFQETQYF. The CDR3, as DNA: TGTGCCAGCAGCACTGACAGGGACTTCCAAGAGACCCAGTACTTC. Combining the CDR3 with reference TRBV7-9 and TRBJ2-5 gives the whole variable domain DTGVSQNPRHKITKRGQNVTFRCDPISEHNRLYWYRQTLGQGPEFLTYFQNEAQLEKSRLLSDRFSAERPKGSFSTLEIQRTEQGDSAMYLCASSTDRDFQETQYFGPGTRLLVL.

Many counts were recorded for this clonotype. The rearrangement links TRBV6-1 to TRBJ2-1; 7 bases agree with TRBD1. With 6 bases clipped from V and 3 bases from J, the junction kept 20 bases outside the gene matches. Germline V lookup: CDR1 MNHNS, CDR2 SASEGT. This CDR3 has 19 residues. This chain's CDR3 is CASRYFSKPGQTIYNEQFF. CDR3 sequence (DNA): TGTGCCAGCAGATACTTTTCTAAACCGGGACAGACTATCTACAATGAGCAGTTCTTC.

This clonotype was counted many times. V is TRBV6-5 and J is TRBJ2-5, with a tentative D call TRBD2 (6 bases). CDR1 is MNHEY, CDR2 SVGAGI, per germline. V gave up 0 bases and J gave up 5 bases, with 19 bases separating them. There are 17 residues in the CDR3. This CDR3 reads CASSYSERGGETETQYF. CDR3 nucleotides: TGTGCCAGCAGTTACTCGGAACGGGGCGGGGAGACGGAGACCCAGTACTTC.

The V gene is TRBV7-9, the J gene TRBJ2-5, with TRBD2 matching over 7 bases. This CDR3 spans 15 amino acids. Germline CDR1 and CDR2: SEHNR and FQNEAQ (reference sequence). Trimming removed 3 bases from V and 3 bases from J; junction bases left unmatched: 7. CDR3 sequence: CASSFMGGEKETQYF. CDR3 in DNA: TGTGCCAGCAGCTTCATGGGGGGGGAAAAAGAGACCCAGTACTTC.

The chain employs TRBV6-6 and TRBJ1-5; no reliable D call. Trimming left V 0 bases short and J 4 bases short, with 16 bases between. The CDR3 spans 17 residues. Germline lookup yields CDR1 MNHNY and CDR2 SVGAGI (reference sequence). The CDR3 coding sequence is TGTGCCAGCAGTTACTCGAGTAACGGGCCCATTAATCAGCCCCAGCATTTT. The encoded protein is CASSYSSNGPINQPQHF.

This clonotype was seen at least ten times. The V call is TRBV30, the J call TRBJ2-5; weak D call: TRBD2 (7 bases). Trimming left V 0 bases short and J 5 bases short, with 13 bases between. Per the germline V gene, CDR1 is GTSNPN and CDR2 is SVGIG (reference sequence). CDR3 size: 14 residues. DNA of the CDR3: TGTGCCTGGAGTGTAGGACTAGGACAGGAGACCCAGTACTTC. Residues: CAWSVGLGQETQYF.

This clonotype was counted only a few times. The V gene is TRBV30, the J gene TRBJ1-5; maybe TRBD1 (5 bases). This CDR3 spans 15 amino acids. Looked up from germline, CDR1 is GTSNPN and CDR2 is SVGIG (reference sequence). Trimming removed 2 bases from V and 4 bases from J, with 15 bases in between. This CDR3 reads CAWSPSRAWNQPQHF. The CDR3, as DNA: TGTGCCTGGAGTCCTTCCAGGGCCTGGAATCAGCCCCAGCATTTT.

The table lists this clonotype with a few counts. The chain combines TRBV19 with TRBJ2-1; tentative D call: TRBD2 (7 bases). Germline values: CDR1 LNHDA, CDR2 SQIVND (reference sequence). This CDR3 has 15 residues. Trimming stripped 7 bases from V and 2 bases from J, with 15 bases between. The CDR3 DNA sequence: TGTGCCAGTACCCTAGTGGGGGGGCCCTACAATGAGCAGTTCTTC. Its translation is CASTLVGGPYNEQFF.

In this sample, this clonotype turned up many times. J is TRBJ1-5 and V is TRBV2, with D perhaps matching TRBD1 (5 bases). The CDR3 consists of 15 residues. Germline CDR1 is SNHLY and CDR2 is FYNNEI. Trimming cost V 7 bases and J 3 bases, with 16 bases left between them. DNA for the CDR3: TGTGCCAGCACCGACGCCGGGGCCTACAATCAGCCCCAGCATTTT. Encoded protein: CASTDAGAYNQPQHF.

This clonotype was counted many times. The rearrangement uses TRBV14 and TRBJ2-5, with 12 bases that match TRBD1. In germline, CDR1 is SGHDN, CDR2 FVKESK. The CDR3 is 15 residues long. With V trimmed by 4 bases and J by 5 bases, 5 bases remained unmatched. CDR3 nucleotide sequence: TGTGCCAGCAGCCGCCGGGACAGGGGGCAGGAGACCCAGTACTTC. As protein: CASSRRDRGQETQYF. Together with reference TRBV14 and TRBJ2-5, the CDR3 gives the full variable domain: EAGVTQFPSHSVIEKGQTVTLRCDPISGHDNLYWYRRVMGKEIKFLLHFVKESKQDESGMPNNRFLAERTGGTYSTLKVQPAELEDSGVYFCASSRRDRGQETQYFGPGTRLLVL.

This clonotype was found many times. The chain combines TRBV11-2 with TRBJ2-1; 7 nucleotides match TRBD1. The CDR3 is 18 amino acids. Germline lookup yields CDR1 SGHAT and CDR2 FQNNGV. Germline trimming cut 5 bases from V and 3 bases from J; bases unmatched to any gene: 16. CDR3 coding DNA: TGTGCCAGCAGCGTACAGGGGCAGGCTACCCGGGGCTACAATGAGCAGTTCTTC. The encoded protein is CASSVQGQATRGYNEQFF.

V usage is TRBV7-6 and J usage is TRBJ2-2; D is ambiguous. Trimming took off 0 bases at V and 6 bases at J, with 5 bases between the two ends. The CDR3 spans 13 residues. Per germline, CDR1 SGHVS and CDR2 FNYEAQ. CDR3: CASSLARSGELFF. CDR3 in DNA: TGTGCCAGCAGCTTAGCGCGGTCCGGGGAGCTGTTTTTT.

This clonotype was detected many times. V gene TRBV3-1 combines with J gene TRBJ2-5, with 9 nucleotides matching TRBD2. Germline assignment: CDR1 LGHDT and CDR2 YNNKEL (reference sequence). The J segment lost 1 base and the V segment lost 7 bases, leaving 4 bases of the junction unmatched. There are 14 residues in the CDR3. The CDR3 region has the DNA TGTGCCAGCATAGGGCGGGGGGGCCAAGAGACCCAGTACTTC. Protein: CASIGRGGQETQYF.

This clonotype was detected many times. CDR3 nucleotides: TGTGCCAGTAGTATACCGCTGGACAGGGCCCTGGACACTGAAGCTTTCTTT. It yields the protein CASSIPLDRALDTEAFF. The chain links TRBV19 to TRBJ1-1; 8 nucleotides agree with TRBD1. This CDR3 is 17 amino acids long. The V segment lost 2 bases and the J segment 3 bases; nucleotides outside the gene matches: 11. Germline CDR1 reads LNHDA; CDR2 reads SQIVND (reference sequence).

This clonotype occurred a few times. The CDR3 nucleotides are TGTGCCTGGGCGGGGGGTGGCGGGAGTCAGCCCCAGCATTTT. This encodes CAWAGGGGSQPQHF. V and J are TRBV30 and TRBJ1-5, with D perhaps matching TRBD1 (5 bases). With 5 bases removed from V and 6 bases from J, the gap between germline ends came to 17 bases. The CDR3 is 14 amino acids. Germline CDR1 and CDR2: GTSNPN and SVGIG (reference sequence).

This clonotype was recorded at least ten times. The rearrangement joins TRBV27 to TRBJ1-4; D possibly corresponds to TRBD1 (5 bases). Trimming left V 6 bases short and J 4 bases short, with 9 bases between. Per the germline V gene, CDR1 is MNHEY and CDR2 is SMNVEV (reference sequence). The CDR3 extends over 13 amino acids. CDR3 sequence (DNA): TGTGCCAGCAGAGGGGCGGTTAATGAAAAACTGTTTTTT. This sequence encodes CASRGAVNEKLFF.